The 4 T cell receptor beta chains presented below share a single source sample, sequenced in a study of OX40 agonist ivuxolimab in advanced cancers. The table came from immunoSEQ multiplex PCR; TCRdb's copy has only in-frame clones and leaves some out. The sample has over 20,000 clones, more than 80% seen once. The specimen comprised CD4+ or CD8+ T cells sorted from blood, sampled in a trial of the OX40 agonist ivuxolimab. These receptors were obtained from an adult with an advanced solid tumor such as melanoma, head and neck, liver or kidney cancer.

The chain carries TRBV10-2 and TRBJ1-1; TRBD1 is a possible D gene (5 bases). Germline-derived CDR1 and CDR2 are WSHSY and SAAADI. The CDR3 length is 13 residues. V shed 4 bases and J shed 2 bases, with 8 bases lying between them. The CDR3, as DNA: TGCGCCAGCAGTGCGGGACGCAACACTGAAGCTTTCTTT. It codes for CASSAGRNTEAFF.

There are many counts of this clone. The chain uses TRBV7-9 and TRBJ2-1; 9 nucleotides agree with TRBD2. The CDR3 is made up of 16 amino acids. V shed 2 bases, J shed 1 base, and the junction held 3 bases outside the gene matches. Germline V CDR1 and CDR2: SEHNR, FQNEAQ (reference sequence). As DNA, the CDR3 is TGTGCCAGCAGCTTAAGCAGCGGGGGGTCCTACAATGAGCAGTTCTTC. Its protein product is CASSLSSGGSYNEQFF.

The chain uses TRBV10-3 and TRBJ2-3, with D perhaps matching TRBD1 or TRBD2 (5 bases each). Per germline, CDR1 ENHRY and CDR2 SYGVKD. The CDR3 sequence is 14 residues long. V lost 4 bases and J 2 bases, leaving 10 bases between the germline ends. The chain's CDR3 is CAISGQGDTDTQYF. The CDR3 coding sequence is TGTGCCATCAGTGGCCAGGGAGACACAGATACGCAGTATTTT.

This clone is a singleton in its sample. The chain combines TRBV6-5 with TRBJ1-5; no reliable D call. The CDR3 is 14 residues long. V lost 5 bases to trimming and J lost 4 bases, with 12 bases between them. The germline V gene encodes CDR1 MNHEY and CDR2 SVGAGI. CDR3 sequence (DNA): TGTGCCAGCAGTGAAAGTATCCGAAATCAGCCCCAGCATTTT. This codes for CASSESIRNQPQHF.